This T cell receptor (beta chain) came from a study of neoadjuvant anti-PD-1 for oral cavity cancer. CDR1 and CDR2 (germline): MNHNY, SVGAGI (reference sequence). The germline V and J ends were trimmed by 0 bases and 6 bases, with 11 bases remaining between them. This CDR3 region has 14 residues. The protocol was immunoSEQ multiplex PCR, while the TCRdb copy is restricted to in-frame clones and leaves out a portion. The sample includes some 66,000 clones, 83% of them seen just once. Patients had HPV-negative, locally advanced oral cavity squamous cell carcinoma. This clonotype originated in a person between 40 and 85 years old with oral cavity squamous cell carcinoma. The gene calls are TRBV6-6 and TRBJ2-5, with no clear D. Specimen: PBMCs, collected before nivolumab (anti-PD-1) treatment. The CDR3 spells CASSYSTTLKTQYF. The CDR3 DNA sequence: TGTGCCAGCAGTTACTCGACAACTTTAAAGACCCAGTACTTC.